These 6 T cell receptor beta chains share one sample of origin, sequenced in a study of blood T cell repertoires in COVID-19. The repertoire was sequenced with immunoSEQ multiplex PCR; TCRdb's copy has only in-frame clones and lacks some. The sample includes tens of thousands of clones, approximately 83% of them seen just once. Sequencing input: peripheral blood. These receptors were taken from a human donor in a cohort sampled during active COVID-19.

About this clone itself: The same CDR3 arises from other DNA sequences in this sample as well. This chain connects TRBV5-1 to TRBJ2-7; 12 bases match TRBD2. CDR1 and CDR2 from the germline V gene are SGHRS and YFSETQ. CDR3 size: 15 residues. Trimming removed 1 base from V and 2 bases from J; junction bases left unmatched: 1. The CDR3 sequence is CASSLTSGGTYEQYF. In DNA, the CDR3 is TGCGCCAGCAGCTTGACTAGCGGGGGGACCTACGAGCAGTACTTC.

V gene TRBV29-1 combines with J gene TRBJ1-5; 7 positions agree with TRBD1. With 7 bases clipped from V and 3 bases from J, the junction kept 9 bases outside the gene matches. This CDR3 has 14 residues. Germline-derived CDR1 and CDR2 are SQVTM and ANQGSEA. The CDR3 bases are TGCAGCGCCGCAGGGACAGACCCCAATCAGCCCCAGCATTTT. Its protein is CSAAGTDPNQPQHF.

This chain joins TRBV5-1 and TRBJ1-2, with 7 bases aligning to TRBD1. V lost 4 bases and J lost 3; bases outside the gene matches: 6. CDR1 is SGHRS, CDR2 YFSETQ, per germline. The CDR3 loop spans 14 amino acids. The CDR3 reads CASSPRQGYYGYTF. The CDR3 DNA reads TGCGCCAGCAGCCCACGACAGGGATACTATGGCTACACCTTC.

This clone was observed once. The CDR3 loop is CASSGPPDNVEKLFF. The CDR3 DNA is TGTGCCAGCAGTGGACCTCCGGACAACGTTGAAAAACTGTTTTTT. The chain uses TRBV2 and TRBJ1-4, with D tentatively TRBD1 (5 bases). Between the trimmed V and J ends, which lost 4 bases and 7 bases, there was a span of 16 bases. The CDR3 is made up of 15 amino acids. Looked up from germline, CDR1 is SNHLY and CDR2 is FYNNEI.

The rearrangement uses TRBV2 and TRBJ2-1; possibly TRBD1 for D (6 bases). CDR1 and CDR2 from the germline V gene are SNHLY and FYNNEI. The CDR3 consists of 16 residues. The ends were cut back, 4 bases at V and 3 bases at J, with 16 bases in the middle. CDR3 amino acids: CASSAAGGGNYNEQFF. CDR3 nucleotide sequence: TGTGCCAGCAGTGCAGCTGGGGGCGGTAACTACAATGAGCAGTTCTTC. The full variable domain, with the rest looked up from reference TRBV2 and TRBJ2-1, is EPEVTQTPSHQVTQMGQEVILRCVPISNHLYFYWYRQILGQKVEFLVSFYNNEISEKSEIFDDQFSVERPDGSNFTLKIRSTKLEDSAMYFCASSAAGGGNYNEQFFGPGTRLTVL.

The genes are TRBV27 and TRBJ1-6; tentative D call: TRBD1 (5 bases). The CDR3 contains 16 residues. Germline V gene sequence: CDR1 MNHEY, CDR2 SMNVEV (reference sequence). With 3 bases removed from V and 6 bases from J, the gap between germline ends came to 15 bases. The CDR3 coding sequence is TGTGCCAGCAGTTTTGTCGCGGGGGATCCTAATTCACCCCTCCACTTT. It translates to CASSFVAGDPNSPLHF.